This T cell receptor (beta chain) derives from a study of blood T cell repertoires in COVID-19. The CDR3 sequence is 13 residues long. In germline, CDR1 is SNHLY, CDR2 FYNNEI. The ends were cut back, 6 bases at V and 4 bases at J, with 10 bases in the middle. Using immunoSEQ multiplex PCR, the repertoire was profiled, and TCRdb retains in-frame clones only, with some absent. The repertoire holds around 250,000 clones, with about nine tenths as singletons. The TCR sequence derives from a woman in her fifties or sixties who had recovered from COVID-19. Material: peripheral blood. The chain couples TRBV2 to TRBJ1-5; D uncertain. The CDR3 DNA reads as TGTGCCAGCAGAGGAGGGTTGAATCAGCCCCAGCATTTT. Protein: CASRGGLNQPQHF.